This T cell receptor beta chain was sequenced for a study of blood T cell repertoires in COVID-19. As for the study in general: Samples taken during acute and convalescent COVID-19 were collected in the United States, Italy and Spain. The analysed material was cDNA or gDNA that came from T cells, B-cell-depleted T cells, or PBMCs.

Authors' processing steps: Reference gene primers were amplified, and this amplification served to estimate nucleated cell counts. Clones were sequenced by immunoSEQ multiplex PCR, and TCRdb holds only the in-frame ones, with some missing. The V and J calls and clone size were taken over from that table, and D and trimming were inferred from the DNA. The repertoire has under 40,000 clones, approximately 96% of them found once; the top ten carry 3.5% to 5%. V shed 5 bases, J shed 4 bases, and the junction held 6 bases outside the gene matches. The CDR3 spans 15 residues. The germline gives CDR1 SNHLY, CDR2 FYNNEI.

The origin of this receptor is a human donor with active COVID-19. The donor label of this sample is uncertain. The sequenced material came from peripheral blood. J is TRBJ1-5 and V is TRBV2; 9 nucleotides match TRBD1. CDR3 sequence: CASSTQGARNQPQHF. In DNA form, the CDR3 reads TGTGCCAGCAGTACACAGGGGGCGAGGAATCAGCCCCAGCATTTT.